This T cell receptor (beta chain) was sequenced during a study of shared clonotypes between healthy human individuals. Study-wide results and limits: Sequencing depth was expected to affect clonotype sharing among donors. It was the non-shared clonotypes that had lower generation probabilities than clonotypes shared by all four donors.

Into CD45RA+ naive and CD45RA-negative memory subsets, the CD4+ cells were split. Germline values: CDR1 SGHRS, CDR2 YFSETQ. The ends were cut back, 4 bases at V and 2 bases at J, with 10 bases in the middle. This CDR3 is 14 amino acids long. Genomic DNA (from each subset) was split evenly across several immunoSEQ plates. Assay: immunoSEQ multiplex PCR; the TCRdb copy retains only in-frame clones and omits some. Of over a million clones listed, nearly 99% are singletons. On this clone: Its antigen is not known. Other nucleotide sequences from this sample produce the same CDR3.

The sequenced sample was naive CD4+ T cells sorted from blood. Stated subset: CD45RA+ positively selected. The chain links TRBV5-1 to TRBJ2-1, with D maybe TRBD1 (6 bases). The TCR sequence derives from a man aged 30 to 45 in good health. The CDR3 bases are TGCGCCAGCAGCCTGGGACAACCCTACAATGAGCAGTTCTTC. Translation gives CASSLGQPYNEQFF.